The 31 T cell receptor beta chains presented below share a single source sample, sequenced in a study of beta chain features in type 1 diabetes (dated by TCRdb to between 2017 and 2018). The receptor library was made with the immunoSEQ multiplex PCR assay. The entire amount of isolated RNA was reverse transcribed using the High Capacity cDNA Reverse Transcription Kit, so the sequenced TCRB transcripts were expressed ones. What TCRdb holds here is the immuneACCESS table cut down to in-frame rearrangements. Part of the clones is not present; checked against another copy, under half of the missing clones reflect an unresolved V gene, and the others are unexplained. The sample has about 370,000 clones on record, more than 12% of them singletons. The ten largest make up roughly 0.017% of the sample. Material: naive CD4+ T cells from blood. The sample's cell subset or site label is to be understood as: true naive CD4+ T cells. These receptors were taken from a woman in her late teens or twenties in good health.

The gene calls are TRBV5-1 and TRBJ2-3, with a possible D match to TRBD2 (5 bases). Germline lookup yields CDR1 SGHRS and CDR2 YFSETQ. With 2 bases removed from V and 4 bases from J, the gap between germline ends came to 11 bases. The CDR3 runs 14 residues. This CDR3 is CASSLQRSSDTQYF. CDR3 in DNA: TGCGCCAGCAGCTTACAGCGGAGCTCAGATACGCAGTATTTT.

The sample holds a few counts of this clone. DNA of the CDR3: TGTGCCAGCTCACCCTCCCTAGAGCATGAGCAGTTCTTC. Translation gives CASSPSLEHEQFF. V gene TRBV18 combines with J gene TRBJ2-1; D uncertain. The CDR3 runs 13 residues. Germline V gene data show CDR1 as KGHSH and CDR2 as LQKENI. The V end was cut by 3 bases, the J end by 8 bases, with 11 bases between.

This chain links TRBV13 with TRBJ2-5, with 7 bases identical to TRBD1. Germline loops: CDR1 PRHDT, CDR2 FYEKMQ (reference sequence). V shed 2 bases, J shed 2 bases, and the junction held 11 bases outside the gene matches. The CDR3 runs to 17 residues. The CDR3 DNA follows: TGTGCCAGCAGCTTACGCCCCCGGGACAGTGGGCAAGAGACCCAGTACTTC. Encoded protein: CASSLRPRDSGQETQYF.

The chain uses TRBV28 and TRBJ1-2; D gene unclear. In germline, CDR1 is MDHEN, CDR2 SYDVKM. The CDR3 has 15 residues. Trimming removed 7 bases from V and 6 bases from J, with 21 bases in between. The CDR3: CASTTPPGLFNGYTF. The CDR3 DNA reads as TGTGCCAGCACCACCCCTCCTGGACTCTTTAATGGCTACACCTTC.

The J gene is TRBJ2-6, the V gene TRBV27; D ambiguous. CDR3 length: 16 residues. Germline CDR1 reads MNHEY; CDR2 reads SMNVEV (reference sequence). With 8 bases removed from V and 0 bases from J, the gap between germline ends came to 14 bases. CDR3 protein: CASARSGFSGANVLTF. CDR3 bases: TGTGCCAGCGCCCGGAGTGGCTTCTCTGGGGCCAACGTCCTGACTTTC.

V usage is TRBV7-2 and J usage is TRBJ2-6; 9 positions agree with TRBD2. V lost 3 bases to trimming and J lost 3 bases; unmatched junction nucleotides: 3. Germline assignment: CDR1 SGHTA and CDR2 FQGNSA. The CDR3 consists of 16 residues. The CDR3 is CASSFSGRYGANVLTF. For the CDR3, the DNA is TGTGCCAGCAGCTTCAGCGGGAGGTATGGGGCCAACGTCCTGACTTTC.

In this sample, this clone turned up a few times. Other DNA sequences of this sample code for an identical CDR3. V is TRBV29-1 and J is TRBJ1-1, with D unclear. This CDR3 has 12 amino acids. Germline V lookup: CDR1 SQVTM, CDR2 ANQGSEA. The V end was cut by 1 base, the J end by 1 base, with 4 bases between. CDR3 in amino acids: CSVEGQNTEAFF. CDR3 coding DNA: TGCAGCGTTGAAGGGCAGAACACTGAAGCTTTCTTT.

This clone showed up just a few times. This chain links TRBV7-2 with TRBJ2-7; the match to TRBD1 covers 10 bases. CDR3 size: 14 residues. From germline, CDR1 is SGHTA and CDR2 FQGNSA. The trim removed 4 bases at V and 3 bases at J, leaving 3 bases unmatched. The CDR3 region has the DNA TGTGCCAGCAGCTCACGGACAGGGGGCTACGAGCAGTACTTC. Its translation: CASSSRTGGYEQYF.

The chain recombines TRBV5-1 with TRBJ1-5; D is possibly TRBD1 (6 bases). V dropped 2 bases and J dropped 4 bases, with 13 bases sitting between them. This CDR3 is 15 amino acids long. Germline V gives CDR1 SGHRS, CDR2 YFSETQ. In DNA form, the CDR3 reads TGCGCCAGCAGCTTCTCGGGACAAGAAAATCAGCCCCAGCATTTT. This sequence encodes CASSFSGQENQPQHF.

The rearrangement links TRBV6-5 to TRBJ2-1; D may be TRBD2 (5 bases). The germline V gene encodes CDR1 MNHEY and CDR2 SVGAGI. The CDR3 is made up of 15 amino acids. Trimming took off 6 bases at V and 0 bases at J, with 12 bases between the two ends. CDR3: CASSYDTSSYNEQFF. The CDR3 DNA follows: TGTGCCAGCAGCTACGACACTAGCTCCTACAATGAGCAGTTCTTC.

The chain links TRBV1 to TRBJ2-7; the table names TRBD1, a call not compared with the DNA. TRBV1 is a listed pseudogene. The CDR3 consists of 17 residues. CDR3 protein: CTSSQDRDSALSYEQYF. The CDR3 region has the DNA TGCACCAGCAGCCAAGATAGAGACAGCGCTCTTTCCTACGAGCAGTACTTC.

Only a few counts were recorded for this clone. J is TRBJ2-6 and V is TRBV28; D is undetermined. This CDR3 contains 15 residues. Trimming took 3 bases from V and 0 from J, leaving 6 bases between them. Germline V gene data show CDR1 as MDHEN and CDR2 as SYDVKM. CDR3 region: CASSFDNSGANVLTF. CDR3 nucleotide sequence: TGTGCCAGCAGTTTCGACAACTCTGGGGCCAACGTCCTGACTTTC.

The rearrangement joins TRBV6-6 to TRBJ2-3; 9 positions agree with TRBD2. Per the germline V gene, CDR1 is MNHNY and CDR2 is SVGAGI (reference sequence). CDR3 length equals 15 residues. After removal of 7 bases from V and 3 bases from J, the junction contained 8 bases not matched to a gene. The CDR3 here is CASNGLASRTDTQYF. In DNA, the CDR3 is TGTGCCAGCAACGGACTAGCGTCCCGAACAGATACGCAGTATTTT.

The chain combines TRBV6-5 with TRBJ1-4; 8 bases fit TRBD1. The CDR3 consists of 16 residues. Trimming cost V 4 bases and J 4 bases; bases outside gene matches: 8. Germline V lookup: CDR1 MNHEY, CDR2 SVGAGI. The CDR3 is CASSWDRRVSNEKLFF. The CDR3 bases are TGTGCCAGCAGTTGGGACAGGAGAGTCAGTAATGAAAAACTGTTTTTT.

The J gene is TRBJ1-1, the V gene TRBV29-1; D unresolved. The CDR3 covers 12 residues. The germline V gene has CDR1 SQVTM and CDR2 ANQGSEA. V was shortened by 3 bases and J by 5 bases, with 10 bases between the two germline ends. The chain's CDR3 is CSVEGFATEAFF. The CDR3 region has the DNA TGCAGCGTTGAGGGCTTTGCGACTGAAGCTTTCTTT.

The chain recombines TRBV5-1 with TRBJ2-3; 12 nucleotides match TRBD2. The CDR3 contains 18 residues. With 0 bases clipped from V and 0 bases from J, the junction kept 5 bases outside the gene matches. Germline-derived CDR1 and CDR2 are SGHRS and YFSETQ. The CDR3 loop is CASSLGLAGASSTDTQYF. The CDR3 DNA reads TGCGCCAGCAGCTTGGGACTAGCGGGAGCCTCTAGCACAGATACGCAGTATTTT.

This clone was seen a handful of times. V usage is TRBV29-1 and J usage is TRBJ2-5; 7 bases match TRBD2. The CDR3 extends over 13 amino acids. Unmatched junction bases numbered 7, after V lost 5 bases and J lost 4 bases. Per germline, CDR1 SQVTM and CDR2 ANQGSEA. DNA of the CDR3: TGCAGCGTTAGGACTAGGATGCTAGAGACCCAGTACTTC. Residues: CSVRTRMLETQYF. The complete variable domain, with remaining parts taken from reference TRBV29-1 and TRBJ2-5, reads SAVISQKPSRDICQRGTSLTIQCQVDSQVTMMFWYRQQPGQSLTLIATANQGSEATYESGFVIDKFPISRPNLTFSTLTVSNMSPEDSSIYLCSVRTRMLETQYFGPGTRLLVL.

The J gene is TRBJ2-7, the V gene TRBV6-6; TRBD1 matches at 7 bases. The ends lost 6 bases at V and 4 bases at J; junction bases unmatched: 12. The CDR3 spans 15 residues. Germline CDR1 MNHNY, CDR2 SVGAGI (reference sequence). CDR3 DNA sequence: TGTGCCAGCAGGGCTGCCGGGACAGATAATTACGAGCAGTACTTC. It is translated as CASRAAGTDNYEQYF.

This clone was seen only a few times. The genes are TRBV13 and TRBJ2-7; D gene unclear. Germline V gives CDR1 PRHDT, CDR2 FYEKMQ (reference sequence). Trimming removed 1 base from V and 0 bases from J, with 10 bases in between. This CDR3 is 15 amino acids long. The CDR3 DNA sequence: TGTGCCAGCAGCTTAGAGCTTAAAAACTCCTACGAGCAGTACTTC. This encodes CASSLELKNSYEQYF.

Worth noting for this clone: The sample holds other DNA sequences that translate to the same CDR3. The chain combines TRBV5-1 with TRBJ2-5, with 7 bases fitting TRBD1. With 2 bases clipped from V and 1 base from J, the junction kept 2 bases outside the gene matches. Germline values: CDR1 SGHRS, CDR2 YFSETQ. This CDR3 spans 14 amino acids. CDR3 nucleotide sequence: TGCGCCAGCAGCTTAGGGACAGCCCAAGAGACCCAGTACTTC. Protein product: CASSLGTAQETQYF.

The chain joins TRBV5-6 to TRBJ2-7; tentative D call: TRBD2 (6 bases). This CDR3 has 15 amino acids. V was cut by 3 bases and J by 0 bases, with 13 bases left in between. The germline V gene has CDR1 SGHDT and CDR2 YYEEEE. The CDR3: CASSSPSGPSYEQYF. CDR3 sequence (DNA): TGTGCCAGCAGCTCCCCCAGCGGGCCCTCCTACGAGCAGTACTTC.

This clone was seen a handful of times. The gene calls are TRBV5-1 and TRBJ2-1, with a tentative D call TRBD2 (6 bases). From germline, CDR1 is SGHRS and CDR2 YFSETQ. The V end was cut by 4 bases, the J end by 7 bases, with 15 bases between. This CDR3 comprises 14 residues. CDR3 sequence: CASSPREFLNEQFF. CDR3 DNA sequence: TGCGCCAGCAGCCCTCGGGAGTTCTTAAATGAGCAGTTCTTC.

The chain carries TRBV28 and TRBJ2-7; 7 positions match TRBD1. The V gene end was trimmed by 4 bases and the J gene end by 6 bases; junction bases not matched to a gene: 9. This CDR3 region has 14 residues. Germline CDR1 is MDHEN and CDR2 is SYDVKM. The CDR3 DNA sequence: TGTGCCAGCAGTTCCGGGACAGTCCTGTTCGAGCAGTACTTC. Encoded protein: CASSSGTVLFEQYF.

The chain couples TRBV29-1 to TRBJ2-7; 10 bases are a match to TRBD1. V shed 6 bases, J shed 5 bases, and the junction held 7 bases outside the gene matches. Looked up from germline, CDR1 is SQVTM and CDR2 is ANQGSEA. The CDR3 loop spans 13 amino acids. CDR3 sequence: CSVGQGNGNEQYF. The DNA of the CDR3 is TGCAGCGTGGGACAGGGGAACGGCAACGAGCAGTACTTC.

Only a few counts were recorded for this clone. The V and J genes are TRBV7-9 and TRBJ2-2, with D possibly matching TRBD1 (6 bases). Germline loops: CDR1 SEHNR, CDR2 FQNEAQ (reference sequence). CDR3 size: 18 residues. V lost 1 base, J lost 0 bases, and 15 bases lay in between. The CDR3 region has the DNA TGTGCCAGCAGCTTAGGACAGGTCACTCGCTCGAACACCGGGGAGCTGTTTTTT. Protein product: CASSLGQVTRSNTGELFF.

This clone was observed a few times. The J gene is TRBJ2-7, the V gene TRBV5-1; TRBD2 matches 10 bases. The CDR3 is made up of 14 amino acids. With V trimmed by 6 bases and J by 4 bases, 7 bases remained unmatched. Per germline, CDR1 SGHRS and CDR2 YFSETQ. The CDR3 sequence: CASNPSGRVYEQYF. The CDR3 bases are TGCGCCAGCAACCCCAGCGGGAGGGTGTACGAGCAGTACTTC.

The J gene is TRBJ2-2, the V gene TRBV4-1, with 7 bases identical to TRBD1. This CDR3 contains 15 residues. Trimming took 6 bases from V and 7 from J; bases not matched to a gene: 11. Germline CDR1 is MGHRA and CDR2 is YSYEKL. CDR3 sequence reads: CASRLGQEPIGELFF. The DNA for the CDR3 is TGCGCCAGCAGGCTCGGACAGGAACCGATCGGGGAGCTGTTTTTT.

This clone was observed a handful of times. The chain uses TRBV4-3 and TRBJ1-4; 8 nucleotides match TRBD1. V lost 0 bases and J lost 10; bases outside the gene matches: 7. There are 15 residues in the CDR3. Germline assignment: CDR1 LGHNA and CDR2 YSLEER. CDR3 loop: CASSQEMDRAGKLFF. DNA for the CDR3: TGCGCCAGCAGCCAAGAAATGGACAGGGCTGGAAAACTGTTTTTT.

CDR3 coding DNA: TGTGCCAGCAGCTTCCTAGCGGTCAAAGCCTCCAATGAGCAGTTCTTC. It specifies CASSFLAVKASNEQFF. V is TRBV7-9 and J is TRBJ2-1; 7 nucleotides align to TRBD2. Trimming took 3 bases from V and 6 from J; bases not matched to a gene: 11. Germline loops: CDR1 SEHNR, CDR2 FQNEAQ (reference sequence). CDR3 length: 16 residues.

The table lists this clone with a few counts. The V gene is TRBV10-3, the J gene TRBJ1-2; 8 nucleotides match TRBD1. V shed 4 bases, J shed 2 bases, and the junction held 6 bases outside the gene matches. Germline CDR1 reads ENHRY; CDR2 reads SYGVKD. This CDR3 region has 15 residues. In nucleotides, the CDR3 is TGTGCCATCAGTGCCTTCTCAGGGGGCAACTATGGCTACACCTTC. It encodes CAISAFSGGNYGYTF.

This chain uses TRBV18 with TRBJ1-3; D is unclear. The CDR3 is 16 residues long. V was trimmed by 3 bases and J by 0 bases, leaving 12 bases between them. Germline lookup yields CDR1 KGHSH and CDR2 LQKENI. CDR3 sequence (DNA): TGTGCCAGCTCACCTTTTGATCGGAGCTCTGGAAACACCATATATTTT. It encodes CASSPFDRSSGNTIYF.